Listed here is a single T cell receptor (beta chain). What it binds is not known. V shed 4 bases and J shed 4 bases, with 10 bases lying between them. The CDR3 is 12 amino acids. Germline CDR1 DFQATT, CDR2 SNEGSKA (reference sequence). This entry belongs to a study of breast tumors, draining lymph nodes, adjacent tissues. Study findings and constraints: Compared with basal-like, luminal-like tumors shared significantly more repertoire with nontumor tissue. Data only fit, rather than demonstrated, lymph node origin of most tumor T cells.

TCRdb re-called the multiplex PCR reads through MiXCR, storing one row per CDR3 protein. This sample has approximately 63,000 distinct CDR3 sequences, with 57% found just once. This clonotype was obtained from a female donor with breast cancer. Some clones in this sample may be carry-over from other donors' samples. The sample taken for sequencing was breast tumor tissue. This rearrangement joins TRBV20-1 to TRBJ1-2; tentatively, D is TRBD1 (6 bases). In DNA form, the CDR3 reads TGCAGTGCTACGGACAGCCCCTATGGCTACACCTTC. Its protein product is CSATDSPYGYTF.